The next 12 T cell receptor beta chains were all read from a single sample in a study of T cell changes during pregnancy in multiple sclerosis. Repertoires were generated with immunoSEQ multiplex PCR, while TCRdb's copy carries only in-frame clones and drops some. The data contain fewer than 85,000 clones, about 89% of them singletons. This material consisted of peripheral blood, taken before pregnancy. These receptors were collected from a female donor with multiple sclerosis, enrolled in a pregnancy study.

The genes are TRBV7-2 and TRBJ1-2, with D unclear. V was pared by 1 base and J by 0 bases, with 6 bases between. This CDR3 has 14 amino acids. Germline CDR1 and CDR2: SGHTA and FQGNSA. CDR3 region: CASSLVGANYGYTF. The CDR3 DNA reads as TGTGCCAGCAGCTTAGTTGGAGCTAACTATGGCTACACCTTC. Based on the CDR3 plus reference TRBV7-2 and TRBJ1-2, the full variable domain is GAGVSQSPSNKVTEKGKDVELRCDPISGHTALYWYRQSLGQGLEFLIYFQGNSAPDKSGLPSDRFSAERTGGSVSTLTIQRTQQEDSAVYLCASSLVGANYGYTFGSGTRLTVV.

V and J are TRBV19 and TRBJ1-2; D is ambiguous. Germline CDR1 reads LNHDA; CDR2 reads SQIVND (reference sequence). The CDR3 is 11 residues long. Trimming took off 10 bases at V and 7 bases at J, with 13 bases between the two ends. CDR3 sequence reads: CATSTVGGYTF. The DNA of the CDR3 is TGTGCCACCAGTACAGTTGGTGGCTACACCTTC.

The chain employs TRBV7-8 and TRBJ2-1; tentatively, D is TRBD2 (6 bases). Between the trimmed V and J ends, which lost 6 bases and 6 bases, there was a span of 18 bases. Germline V gene lookup returns CDR1 SGHVS and CDR2 FQNEAQ. The CDR3 spans 15 residues. CDR3 protein: CASRPRGWGSNEQFF. The CDR3 nucleotides read TGTGCCAGCAGGCCCCGGGGGTGGGGGTCCAATGAGCAGTTCTTC. Complete variable domain (other parts from reference TRBV7-8 and TRBJ2-1): GAGVSQSPRYKVAKRGQDVALRCDPISGHVSLFWYQQALGQGPEFLTYFQNEAQLDKSGLPSDRFFAERPEGSVSTLKIQRTQQEDSAVYLCASRPRGWGSNEQFFGPGTRLTVL.

This chain joins TRBV5-1 and TRBJ2-1, with 9 bases identical to TRBD1. Germline loops: CDR1 SGHRS, CDR2 YFSETQ. Trimming cost V 4 bases and J 5 bases; bases outside gene matches: 7. The CDR3 totals 15 residues. The CDR3 is CASSLDRGVHNEQFF. The CDR3 region has the DNA TGCGCCAGCAGCCTGGACAGGGGTGTCCACAATGAGCAGTTCTTC.

The chain links TRBV19 to TRBJ2-7, with D possibly being TRBD2 (7 bases). The germline gives CDR1 LNHDA, CDR2 SQIVND (reference sequence). There are 13 residues in the CDR3. V was cut by 5 bases and J by 4 bases, with 12 bases left in between. The CDR3 sequence: CASSPQGGYEQYF. The DNA for the CDR3 is TGTGCCAGTAGTCCACAGGGAGGGTACGAGCAGTACTTC.

V gene TRBV7-3 combines with J gene TRBJ1-1; no reliable D call. From germline, CDR1 is SGHTA and CDR2 FQGTGA. This CDR3 comprises 16 residues. Trimming removed 6 bases from V and 0 bases from J, with 17 bases in between. CDR3 DNA sequence: TGTGCCAGCAGAATCCCCCGGGAGAGAGTGAACACTGAAGCTTTCTTT. Translation gives CASRIPRERVNTEAFF.

V usage is TRBV5-6 and J usage is TRBJ1-1, with D uncertain. V was shortened by 7 bases and J by 0 bases, with 19 bases between the two germline ends. The CDR3 extends over 16 amino acids. Germline V lookup: CDR1 SGHDT, CDR2 YYEEEE. The CDR3 sequence: CASGGAGFSMNTEAFF. CDR3 DNA: TGTGCCAGCGGCGGAGCGGGGTTCAGTATGAACACTGAAGCTTTCTTT.

The rearrangement uses TRBV27 and TRBJ1-2, with D possibly matching TRBD1 (5 bases). Germline V gene data show CDR1 as MNHEY and CDR2 as SMNVEV (reference sequence). This CDR3 has 15 residues. Trimming left V 0 bases short and J 1 base short, with 9 bases between. The CDR3 spells CASSLSLQGNYGYTF. CDR3 DNA sequence: TGTGCCAGCAGTTTATCTCTTCAGGGTAACTATGGCTACACCTTC.

The chain couples TRBV5-5 to TRBJ2-7, with TRBD2 matching over 9 bases. The CDR3 covers 17 residues. With V trimmed by 2 bases and J by 2 bases, 11 bases remained unmatched. Germline CDR1 and CDR2: SGHKS and YYEKEE (reference sequence). CDR3 sequence reads: CASSLSRGGSATYEQYF. CDR3 coding DNA: TGTGCCAGCAGCTTATCGCGGGGGGGATCAGCCACCTACGAGCAGTACTTC.

The chain couples TRBV28 to TRBJ1-3; 7 positions agree with TRBD1. This CDR3 comprises 17 residues. Germline assignment: CDR1 MDHEN and CDR2 SYDVKM. V lost 3 bases, J lost 7 bases, and 15 bases stayed unmatched. The CDR3 nucleotides read TGTGCCAGCAGTTTTTCCCTCGATACAGGGGCGGGCAACACCATATATTTT. It specifies CASSFSLDTGAGNTIYF.

J is TRBJ1-1 and V is TRBV7-3, with D perhaps TRBD1 (5 bases). Germline CDR1 and CDR2: SGHTA and FQGTGA. V was cut by 0 bases and J by 1 base, with 9 bases left in between. The CDR3 length is 15 residues. The CDR3 region is CASSLTSGGNTEAFF. CDR3 DNA: TGTGCCAGCAGCTTAACGTCCGGGGGGAACACTGAAGCTTTCTTT.

J is TRBJ1-1 and V is TRBV6-6; possibly TRBD1 for D (6 bases). The CDR3 totals 14 residues. Germline values: CDR1 MNHNY, CDR2 SVGAGI (reference sequence). V lost 2 bases and J 6 bases, leaving 13 bases between the germline ends. CDR3 DNA sequence: TGTGCCAGCAGTTACAGGGGGACGGCGCCTGAAGCTTTCTTT. This translates into CASSYRGTAPEAFF.